These T cell receptor beta chains were read from a single sample in a study of neurological immune-mediated disorders. Each CDR3 protein gets one entry after TCRdb re-called the 5' RACE reads with MiXCR. The data show tens of thousands of distinct CDR3 sequences, under 4.5% seen once. The source material was PBMCs. Receptor source: a woman aged 50 to 65 with multiple sclerosis. Both conserved end residues are part of each CDR3. The D gene is left open where the match is weak. A row's size may be missing; if present it is once, few, many or a size class.

v_call	j_call	d_call	clone_size	cdr3_aa	cdr3_nt
TRBV5-4	TRBJ1-1	.	many	CASSLAMGQNTEAFF	TGTGCCAGCAGCTTGGCGATGGGACAGAACACTGAAGCTTTCTTT
TRBV5-1	TRBJ2-3	.	many	CASSSSGPSTDTQYF	TGCGCCAGCAGTTCGAGCGGGCCTAGCACAGATACGCAGTATTTT
TRBV29-1	TRBJ1-5	TRBD1	many	CSVTAGGGQPQHF	TGCAGCGTTACCGCAGGGGGCGGTCAGCCCCAGCATTTT
TRBV20-1	TRBJ1-5	.	many	CSAQNSNQPQHF	TGCAGTGCTCAAAATAGCAATCAGCCCCAGCATTTT
TRBV4-2	TRBJ2-3	.	.	CDSSKSSDTQYF	TGTGACAGCAGCAAAAGTTCAGATACGCAGTATTTT
TRBV12-3/TRBV12-4	TRBJ2-7	.	many	CASSSATKQYF	TGTGCCAGCAGCTCGGCTACGAAGCAGTACTTC
TRBV5-1	TRBJ2-3	.	few	CASSLDRMGEDTQYF	TGCGCCAGCAGCTTGGACAGGATGGGGGAAGATACGCAGTATTTT
TRBV15	TRBJ1-6	TRBD1	.	CATSRERTGRSTLNF	TGTGCCACCAGCAGAGAGCGGACAGGGCGCTCAACCCTCAACTTT
TRBV20-1	TRBJ2-3	.	many	CSARPGARTDTQYF	TGCAGTGCTAGACCGGGGGCACGCACAGATACGCAGTATTTT
TRBV7-9	TRBJ2-1	TRBD2	many	CASSRSGGPDNEQFF	TGTGCCAGCAGCCGTAGCGGGGGGCCAGATAATGAGCAGTTCTTC
TRBV20-1	TRBJ1-5	.	many	CSARGGGAGRSNQPQHF	TGCAGTGCTAGAGGGGGGGGAGCGGGGCGCAGCAATCAGCCCCAGCATTTT
TRBV7-2	TRBJ2-5	TRBD2	many	CASSYPLAGGLQTQYF	TGTGCCAGCAGCTACCCCCTAGCGGGGGGGCTGCAGACCCAGTACTTC
TRBV7-2	TRBJ1-5	.	many	CASSLIQGRNQPQHF	TGTGCCAGCAGCTTAATTCAGGGGCGGAATCAGCCCCAGCATTTT
TRBV12-5	TRBJ1-1	.	many	CASAADDTEAFF	TGTGCTAGTGCCGCGGATGACACTGAAGCTTTCTTT
TRBV29-1	TRBJ1-1	.	many	CSVDGRYSYMNTEAFF	TGCAGCGTTGATGGGCGGTACAGTTATATGAACACTGAAGCTTTCTTT
TRBV6-5	TRBJ1-5	TRBD1	many	CASSYSGTGLNQPQHF	TGTGCCAGCAGTTACTCCGGGACAGGGTTGAATCAGCCCCAGCATTTT
TRBV19	TRBJ2-6	.	.	CASGLWGANVLTF	TGTGCCAGTGGCCTGTGGGGGGCCAACGTCCTGACTTTC
TRBV5-1	TRBJ2-3	TRBD2	many	CASRPGTSGTDTQYF	TGCGCCAGCAGACCCGGGACTAGCGGCACAGATACGCAGTATTTT
TRBV12-3/TRBV12-4	TRBJ1-3	.	many	CASSFRSSGNTIYF	TGTGCCAGCAGTTTTAGGTCCTCTGGAAACACCATATATTTT
TRBV20-1	TRBJ2-3	.	many	CSAGGETDTQYF	TGCAGTGCTGGCGGGGAGACAGATACGCAGTATTTT
TRBV5-4	TRBJ2-1	.	many	CASSKTLVSTYNEQFF	TGTGCCAGCAGCAAGACCCTAGTTTCGACCTACAATGAGCAGTTCTTC
TRBV6-5	TRBJ1-6	.	many	CASSYAQGGFSPLHF	TGTGCCAGCAGTTACGCTCAGGGAGGTTTTTCACCCCTCCACTTT
TRBV6-9	TRBJ2-5	.	many	CASSYGRESRETQYF	TGTGCCAGCAGTTATGGAAGGGAAAGTAGGGAGACCCAGTACTTC
TRBV2	TRBJ2-7	.	many	CASTVPDSYEQYF	TGTGCCAGCACGGTACCGGACTCCTACGAGCAGTACTTC
TRBV6-5	TRBJ1-4	.	few	CASSNEGGDTEKLFF	TGTGCCAGCAGCAACGAGGGGGGGGATACTGAAAAACTGTTTTTT
TRBV5-1	TRBJ1-5	TRBD1	many	CASSSGQGGQPQHF	TGCGCCAGCAGCTCAGGACAGGGGGGACAGCCCCAGCATTTT
TRBV27	TRBJ2-1	.	many	CASSSRGSAEQFF	TGTGCCAGCAGTTCCAGAGGGAGTGCTGAGCAGTTCTTC
TRBV5-1	TRBJ1-2	.	many	CASSGNRVALGYTF	TGCGCCAGCAGCGGAAACAGGGTTGCGCTAGGCTACACCTTC
TRBV20-1	TRBJ1-1	TRBD1	many	CSARDERTGRLTEAFF	TGCAGTGCTAGAGATGAGCGGACAGGGAGGCTCACTGAAGCTTTCTTT
TRBV5-1	TRBJ2-3	.	many	CASSPESGGPLRTDTQYF	TGCGCCAGCAGCCCCGAATCCGGGGGCCCGCTCCGCACAGATACGCAGTATTTT
TRBV20-1	TRBJ2-1	TRBD2	few	CSASSGPRYNEQFF	TGCAGTGCTAGTAGCGGGCCTAGGTACAATGAGCAGTTCTTC